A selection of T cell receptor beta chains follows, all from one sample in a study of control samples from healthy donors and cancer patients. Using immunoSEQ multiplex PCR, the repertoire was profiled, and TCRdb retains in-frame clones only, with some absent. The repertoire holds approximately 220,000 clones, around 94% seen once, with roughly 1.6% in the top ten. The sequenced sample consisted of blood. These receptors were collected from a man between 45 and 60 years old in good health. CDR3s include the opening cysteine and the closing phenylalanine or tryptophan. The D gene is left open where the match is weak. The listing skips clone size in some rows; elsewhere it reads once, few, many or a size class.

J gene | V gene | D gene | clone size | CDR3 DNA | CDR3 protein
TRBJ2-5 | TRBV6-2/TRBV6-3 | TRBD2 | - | TGTGCCAGCAGTTACCGGACTAGCGGGGACCCCAACTTC | CASSYRTSGDPNF
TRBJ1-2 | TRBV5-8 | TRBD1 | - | TGTGCCAGCAGCTTGGACAGGGGGATTAGGTATGGCTACACCTTC | CASSLDRGIRYGYTF
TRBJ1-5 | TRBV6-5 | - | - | TGTGCCAGCGGAGGGAATAGCAATCAGCCCCAGCATTTT | CASGGNSNQPQHF
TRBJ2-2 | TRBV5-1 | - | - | TGCGCCAGCAGCTTGGGCAGAACCAACACCGGGGAGCTGTTTTTT | CASSLGRTNTGELFF
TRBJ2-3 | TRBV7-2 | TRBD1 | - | TGTGCCAGCAGCTTGAACAGGGGGTCCAGGCCAGATACGCAGTATTTT | CASSLNRGSRPDTQYF
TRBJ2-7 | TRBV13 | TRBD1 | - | TGTGCCAGCAGCTTAGAGGCGGACAGGGCCTACTTC | CASSLEADRAYF
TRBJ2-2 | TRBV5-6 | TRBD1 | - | TGTGCCAGCAGGTCCAGACAGGGGGCAATCCGGGAGCTGTTTTTT | CASRSRQGAIRELFF
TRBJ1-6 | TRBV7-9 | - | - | TGTGCCAGCAGCCAATCGGACAAGACAAATTCACCCCTCCACTTT | CASSQSDKTNSPLHF
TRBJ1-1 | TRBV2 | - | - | TGTGCCAGCAAACCAGGCCGGTCGAACACTGAAGCTTTCTTT | CASKPGRSNTEAFF
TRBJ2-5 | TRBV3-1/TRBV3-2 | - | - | TGTGCCAGCAGCCCGTCCCAGGCCGCGGGTGATACCCAGTACTTC | CASSPSQAAGDTQYF
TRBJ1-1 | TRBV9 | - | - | TGTGCCAGCAGCGTAGGAGTGGGAACTGAAGCTTTCTTT | CASSVGVGTEAFF
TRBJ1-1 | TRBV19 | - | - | TGTGCCAGTAGTAATCCTGGACTCTTAGGGAATGAAGCTTTCTTT | CASSNPGLLGNEAFF
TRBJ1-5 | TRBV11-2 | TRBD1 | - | TGTGCCAGCAGCTTAGGGGACAGGAGTAGCAATCAGCCCCAGCATTTT | CASSLGDRSSNQPQHF
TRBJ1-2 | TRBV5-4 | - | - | TGTGCCAGCAGCCTTTACAGGGTTCATGAGAACTATGGCTACACCTTC | CASSLYRVHENYGYTF
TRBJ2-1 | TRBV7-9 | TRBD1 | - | TGTGCCAGCAGCCAGGGACAGCCTGAGCAGTTCTTC | CASSQGQPEQFF
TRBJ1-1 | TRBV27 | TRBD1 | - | TGTGCCAGCAGTTTTGAGGGGGCCGAAGCTTTCTTT | CASSFEGAEAFF
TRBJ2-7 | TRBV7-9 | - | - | TGTGCCAGCAGCTTTGAGGGCTTCGGGACGGACGAGCAGTACTTC | CASSFEGFGTDEQYF
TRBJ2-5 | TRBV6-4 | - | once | TGTGCCAGCAGTGCCCTCGGGACGCCACGGGGGCGCCAAGAGACCCAGTACTTC | CASSALGTPRGRQETQYF
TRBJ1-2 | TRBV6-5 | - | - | TGTGCCAGCAGTTGGGACGGTGCGTCTAACTATGGCTACACCTTC | CASSWDGASNYGYTF
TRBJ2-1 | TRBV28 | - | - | TGTGCCAGCACCTCCACCTACAATGAGCAGTTCTTC | CASTSTYNEQFF
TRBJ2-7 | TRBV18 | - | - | TGTGCCAGCTCCACCCTAAGCGAGCAGTACTTC | CASSTLSEQYF
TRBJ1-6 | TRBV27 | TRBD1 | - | TGTGCCAGCAGTTCATGGGACAGCTATAATTCACCCCTCCACTTT | CASSSWDSYNSPLHF
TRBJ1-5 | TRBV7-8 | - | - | TGTGCCAGCAGCTTACAGAATCAGCCCCAGCATTTT | CASSLQNQPQHF
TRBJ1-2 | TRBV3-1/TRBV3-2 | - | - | TGTGCCAGCAGCCAAGACGGATCTTATGGCTACACCTTC | CASSQDGSYGYTF
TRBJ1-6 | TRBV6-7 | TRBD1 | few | TGTGCCAGCAGTAGGGTAGGGACAGGGGACTCACCCCTCCACTTT | CASSRVGTGDSPLHF
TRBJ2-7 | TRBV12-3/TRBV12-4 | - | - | TGTGCCAGCAGCCGACGTACCTACGAGCAGTACTTC | CASSRRTYEQYF